One and the same sample provided the 27 T cell receptor beta chains below, sequenced in a study of T cell changes during pregnancy in multiple sclerosis. Some clones are missing from TCRdb's copy, which holds only in-frame ones; the method was immunoSEQ multiplex PCR. The table has about 73,000 clones, about 90% seen once; the top ten hold over 7.5%. The input for sequencing was peripheral blood, taken after pregnancy. The receptors were sampled from a female donor in good health, enrolled as a control in a pregnancy study.

As DNA, the CDR3 is TGTGCCTGGGGTCGGGAGACCCAGTACTTC. Translated, it gives CAWGRETQYF. The chain recombines TRBV30 with TRBJ2-5; unclear D gene. The CDR3 loop spans 10 amino acids. With 5 bases removed from V and 5 bases from J, the gap between germline ends came to 6 bases. Germline V lookup: CDR1 GTSNPN, CDR2 SVGIG (reference sequence).

This clone showed up just a few times. This chain joins TRBV11-2 and TRBJ1-5; D gene unclear. Germline loops: CDR1 SGHAT, CDR2 FQNNGV. V was cut by 0 bases and J by 3 bases, with 9 bases left in between. The CDR3 is made up of 15 amino acids. CDR3 coding DNA: TGTGCCAGCAGCTTAGAAGCAGGCTTCAATCAGCCCCAGCATTTT. Residues: CASSLEAGFNQPQHF.

This clone was seen a handful of times. The gene calls are TRBV4-1 and TRBJ2-5, with 9 bases aligning to TRBD1. Looked up from germline, CDR1 is MGHRA and CDR2 is YSYEKL. CDR3 length: 13 amino acids. With 8 bases clipped from V and 1 base from J, the junction kept 2 bases outside the gene matches. The CDR3 DNA reads as TGCGCCAGCTCGGGACAGGGCCAAGAGACCCAGTACTTC. Amino acids: CASSGQGQETQYF.

The chain uses TRBV27 and TRBJ1-1, with D unresolved. This CDR3 has 17 residues. Trimming cost V 7 bases and J 0 bases, with 21 bases left between them. Germline V CDR1 and CDR2: MNHEY, SMNVEV (reference sequence). CDR3 residues: CASTPGRRPVMNTEAFF. Written as DNA, the CDR3 is TGTGCCAGCACCCCTGGGAGGAGGCCGGTAATGAACACTGAAGCTTTCTTT.

The gene calls are TRBV29-1 and TRBJ2-7; no clear D. The CDR3 has 15 amino acids. The V end lost 0 bases, the J end lost 0 bases, and 12 bases lay between the germline ends. The V gene's germline CDR1 is SQVTM and CDR2 ANQGSEA. As DNA, the CDR3 is TGCAGCGTTGAAGATGCTAGGCTGAGCTCCTACGAGCAGTACTTC. It encodes CSVEDARLSSYEQYF.

The rearrangement links TRBV7-9 to TRBJ2-3; D gene unclear. The CDR3 spans 12 residues. Trimming removed 6 bases at V and 5 bases at J, with 9 bases between. Germline-derived CDR1 and CDR2 are SEHNR and FQNEAQ (reference sequence). The CDR3 sequence: CASRRHEDTQYF. Written as DNA, the CDR3 is TGTGCCAGCAGGCGACATGAAGATACGCAGTATTTT.

The rearrangement uses TRBV5-6 and TRBJ2-3; 15 bases are a match to TRBD2. Trimming removed 2 bases from V and 4 bases from J; junction bases left unmatched: 5. The CDR3 contains 17 residues. The germline CDR1 and CDR2 sequences are SGHDT and YYEEEE. The DNA of the CDR3 is TGTGCCAGCAGCTTTGGACTAGCGGGGGGGATGGCAGATACGCAGTATTTT. This sequence encodes CASSFGLAGGMADTQYF.

The chain carries TRBV19 and TRBJ2-3; 10 bases are shared with TRBD1. CDR3 size: 15 residues. Germline CDR1 is LNHDA and CDR2 is SQIVND (reference sequence). With V trimmed by 4 bases and J by 4 bases, 5 bases remained unmatched. The CDR3 region is CASSTRQGAPDTQYF. The CDR3 bases are TGTGCCAGTAGTACCCGACAGGGGGCGCCAGATACGCAGTATTTT. Variable domain in full (rest from reference TRBV19 and TRBJ2-3): DGGITQSPKYLFRKEGQNVTLSCEQNLNHDAMYWYRQDPGQGLRLIYYSQIVNDFQKGDIAEGYSVSREKKESFPLTVTSAQKNPTAFYLCASSTRQGAPDTQYFGPGTRLTVL.

The J gene is TRBJ1-6, the V gene TRBV4-1, with 7 bases that match TRBD1. The CDR3 length is 14 residues. Germline V gives CDR1 MGHRA, CDR2 YSYEKL. Trimming at V came to 4 bases and at J to 9 bases, leaving 6 bases not matched to a gene. CDR3 bases: TGCGCCAGCAGCCCACCAGGGGGGATTTCACCCCTCCACTTT. Its protein is CASSPPGGISPLHF.

This clone was detected once. The DNA of the CDR3 is TGCGCCAGCAGCCCCGGACTAGCGGGGAACAATGAGCAGTTCTTC. Its protein product is CASSPGLAGNNEQFF. The rearrangement joins TRBV5-1 to TRBJ2-1; TRBD2 matches 12 bases. Germline assignment: CDR1 SGHRS and CDR2 YFSETQ. The CDR3 covers 15 residues. V trimming: 4 bases; J trimming: 5 bases; junction bases outside the gene matches: 4. Complete variable domain (other parts from reference TRBV5-1 and TRBJ2-1): KAGVTQTPRYLIKTRGQQVTLSCSPISGHRSVSWYQQTPGQGLQFLFEYFSETQRNKGNFPGRFSGRQFSNSRSEMNVSTLELGDSALYLCASSPGLAGNNEQFFGPGTRLTVL.

The V call is TRBV10-2, the J call TRBJ2-2; TRBD2 matches at 14 bases. The CDR3 consists of 17 residues. Per the germline V gene, CDR1 is WSHSY and CDR2 is SAAADI. The trim removed 4 bases at V and 4 bases at J, leaving 5 bases unmatched. The CDR3 region is CASSGTSGRYGTGELFF. The CDR3, as DNA: TGCGCCAGCAGTGGGACTAGCGGGAGGTATGGCACCGGGGAGCTGTTTTTT.

J is TRBJ1-3 and V is TRBV6-5; TRBD1 agrees at 8 bases. Germline V lookup: CDR1 MNHEY, CDR2 SVGAGI. This CDR3 is 15 amino acids long. V shed 3 bases, J shed 2 bases, and the junction held 3 bases outside the gene matches. The CDR3 sequence: CASSYGRGPGNTIYF. The CDR3 coding sequence is TGTGCCAGCAGTTATGGCAGGGGGCCTGGAAACACCATATATTTT.

The genes are TRBV7-7 and TRBJ2-2; 9 nucleotides line up with TRBD2. The length of the CDR3 is 18 residues. Per germline, CDR1 SSHAT and CDR2 FNYEAQ (reference sequence). The V and J ends lost 1 base and 3 bases, in that order; junction bases with no gene match: 9. The CDR3 spells CASSLDISGRYDTGELFF. The CDR3 nucleotides read TGTGCCAGCAGCTTAGATATTAGCGGGAGATATGACACCGGGGAGCTGTTTTTT.

This sequence joins TRBV7-2 and TRBJ1-2; D gene uncertain. The ends were cut back, 1 base at V and 4 bases at J, with 13 bases in the middle. Germline CDR1 is SGHTA and CDR2 is FQGNSA. CDR3 size: 15 residues. CDR3 sequence reads: CASSLDWQRPYGYTF. The CDR3, as DNA: TGTGCCAGCAGCTTAGATTGGCAGCGTCCCTATGGCTACACCTTC. Full variable domain (rest looked up from reference TRBV7-2 and TRBJ1-2): GAGVSQSPSNKVTEKGKDVELRCDPISGHTALYWYRQSLGQGLEFLIYFQGNSAPDKSGLPSDRFSAERTGGSVSTLTIQRTQQEDSAVYLCASSLDWQRPYGYTFGSGTRLTVV.

This chain links TRBV23-1 with TRBJ2-5; 8 bases fit TRBD1. TRBV23-1 carries the ORF label, with uncertain function. V shed 4 bases and J 5 bases; nucleotides not matched to a gene: 6. The CDR3 totals 14 residues. In DNA form, the CDR3 reads TGCGCCAGCAGTCGAGGACAGGGTTTCGAGACCCAGTACTTC. Its translation is CASSRGQGFETQYF.

The V gene is TRBV7-2, the J gene TRBJ1-2, with TRBD1 matching 7 bases. The CDR3 consists of 16 residues. Germline CDR1 reads SGHTA; CDR2 reads FQGNSA. The trim removed 4 bases at V and 3 bases at J, leaving 11 bases unmatched. CDR3 region: CASSSYMRGRDYGYTF. In nucleotides, the CDR3 is TGTGCCAGCAGCTCATATATGAGGGGGCGCGACTATGGCTACACCTTC.

This clone has more than one count but fewer than ten. The chain carries TRBV9 and TRBJ1-5, with TRBD1 as a possible D gene (6 bases). The germline V and J ends were trimmed by 4 bases and 1 base, with 9 bases remaining between them. The CDR3 is 14 residues long. Germline V CDR1 and CDR2: SGDLS, YYNGEE. CDR3 nucleotide sequence: TGTGCCAGCAGCCCGGGACACAGCAATCAGCCCCAGCATTTT. It encodes CASSPGHSNQPQHF. The whole variable domain, remainder taken from reference TRBV9 and TRBJ1-5, is DSGVTQTPKHLITATGQRVTLRCSPRSGDLSVYWYQQSLDQGLQFLIQYYNGEERAKGNILERFSAQQFPDLHSELNLSSLELGDSALYFCASSPGHSNQPQHFGDGTRLSIL.

This clone was picked up a small number of times. This chain uses TRBV29-1 with TRBJ1-1, with 7 nucleotides matching TRBD1. CDR3 length: 12 residues. Trimming removed 6 bases from V and 7 bases from J; junction bases left unmatched: 8. Germline assignment: CDR1 SQVTM and CDR2 ANQGSEA. The CDR3 region has the DNA TGCAGCGTAGAAAAGACAGGGTATGAAGCTTTCTTT. Translating gives CSVEKTGYEAFF.

This sequence joins TRBV15 and TRBJ1-1; D is uncertain. The CDR3 length is 16 residues. CDR1 is LNHNV, CDR2 YYDKDF, per germline (reference sequence). V dropped 5 bases and J dropped 7 bases, with 23 bases sitting between them. The CDR3 coding sequence is TGTGCCACCAGCCCTCCGGGGAAGGGAAATCTGGGTGAAGCTTTCTTT. Residues: CATSPPGKGNLGEAFF.

The rearrangement joins TRBV5-6 to TRBJ1-2; 11 bases align to TRBD1. The junction had 5 bases not matched to a gene; V was cut back by 4 bases and J by 6 bases. This CDR3 contains 14 residues. The germline V gene has CDR1 SGHDT and CDR2 YYEEEE. As DNA, the CDR3 is TGTGCCAGCAGCCCCGGACAGGGGGCAAATGGCTACACCTTC. Protein: CASSPGQGANGYTF.

The chain joins TRBV5-1 to TRBJ2-1; the match to TRBD2 covers 13 bases. Losses at the gene ends were 0 bases for V and 10 bases for J; bases not matched to a gene: 7. Germline assignment: CDR1 SGHRS and CDR2 YFSETQ. This CDR3 region has 16 residues. The CDR3 nucleotides read TGCGCCAGCAGCTTGGGTGGACTAGCGGGAGATCGGGAGCAGTTCTTC. It specifies CASSLGGLAGDREQFF.

This chain joins TRBV9 and TRBJ1-4; possible D gene TRBD1, 5 bases. V shed 0 bases and J shed 6 bases, with 12 bases lying between them. This CDR3 is 15 amino acids long. Per the germline V gene, CDR1 is SGDLS and CDR2 is YYNGEE. The CDR3 nucleotides are TGTGCCAGCAGCGTAGCTCCGGGGGGAGATGAAAAACTGTTTTTT. Its translation is CASSVAPGGDEKLFF.

The chain is built from TRBV18 and TRBJ2-7, with TRBD2 identical over 8 bases. In germline, CDR1 is KGHSH, CDR2 LQKENI. The CDR3 contains 14 residues. V shed 6 bases and J 5 bases; nucleotides not matched to a gene: 9. The CDR3 region is CASSQSGGANEQYF. In DNA form, the CDR3 reads TGTGCCAGCTCTCAGTCCGGGGGGGCCAACGAGCAGTACTTC.

J is TRBJ2-2 and V is TRBV12-5, with no clear D. Per the germline V gene, CDR1 is LGHNT and CDR2 is FRNRAP. V lost 7 bases and J 4 bases, leaving 13 bases between the germline ends. CDR3 length: 14 amino acids. In nucleotides, the CDR3 is TGTGCTAGTGCGGTCCTAGAGATCACCGGGGAGCTGTTTTTT. Residues: CASAVLEITGELFF.

The rearrangement links TRBV11-3 to TRBJ1-5; D gene ambiguous. CDR3 length: 13 residues. V was shortened by 0 bases and J by 6 bases, with 6 bases between the two germline ends. Germline V lookup: CDR1 SGHNT, CDR2 YENEEA. The CDR3 region is CASSLDGSQPQHF. In DNA form, the CDR3 reads TGTGCCAGCAGCTTAGATGGCTCTCAGCCCCAGCATTTT. Full variable domain (rest looked up from reference TRBV11-3 and TRBJ1-5): EAGVVQSPRYKIIEKKQPVAFWCNPISGHNTLYWYLQNLGQGPELLIRYENEEAVDDSQLPKDRFSAERLKGVDSTLKIQPAELGDSAVYLCASSLDGSQPQHFGDGTRLSIL.

There are a few counts of this clone. This rearrangement joins TRBV6-1 to TRBJ1-3; D remains unclear. CDR1 and CDR2 (germline): MNHNS, SASEGT. Trimming removed 8 bases from V and 0 bases from J, with 8 bases in between. The CDR3 covers 13 residues. CDR3 amino acids: CASHITSGNTIYF. DNA for the CDR3: TGTGCCAGCCACATCACCTCTGGAAACACCATATATTTT.

The chain combines TRBV5-6 with TRBJ1-2, with TRBD1 identical over 8 bases. This CDR3 has 13 residues. Looked up from germline, CDR1 is SGHDT and CDR2 is YYEEEE. J lost 8 bases, V lost 4 bases, and 7 bases had no gene match. The CDR3 DNA is TGTGCCAGCAGCCTATACAGGGGGGCGGGCTACACCTTC. Protein sequence: CASSLYRGAGYTF.